This TCR beta chain was sequenced in a study of T cell repertoires in cytomegalovirus infection. Study information: A matching HLA type, together with CMV infection, was signaled by public TCR beta signatures.

Regarding the study as a whole: Carriers of CMV plus the relevant HLA were identified by cumulative public TCR beta family frequency.

TCRdb re-analysed the reads in MiXCR, keeping a single row per CDR3 protein. The sample records some 180,000 distinct CDR3 sequences, 8.5% to 10% being singletons. Of note for this clonotype: Its antigen is not identified.

V shed 1 base and J shed 4 bases, with 6 bases lying between them. Germline-derived CDR1 and CDR2 are LNHNV and YYDKDF (reference sequence). This CDR3 is built from 13 residues. Specimen: PBMCs. The V gene is TRBV15, the J gene TRBJ2-3; D possibly uses TRBD1 or TRBD2 (5 bases each). This clonotype was sampled from a human donor in good health (CMV status not recorded). Some clones in this sample may be carry-over from other donors' samples. The CDR3 DNA sequence: TGTGCCACCAGCAGAGGGGGGTCAGATACGCAGTATTTT. As protein: CATSRGGSDTQYF.